The clone carrying this T cell receptor beta chain was observed a few times. Its specificity is unknown. This sample was included in a study of T cells after yellow fever vaccination. TCRdb recomputed calls from the 5' RACE reads with MiXCR, one row per CDR3 protein. The data show some 260,000 distinct CDR3 sequences, 5.2% seen once. Study-wide findings and caveats: Of the clonotypes, a small share occurred in both CD4 and CD8 compartments.

This specimen consisted of CD4+ T cells sorted from PBMCs, obtained on the day of the yellow fever booster vaccination. The receptor was isolated from a young man who received the YFV17D yellow fever vaccine.

The CDR3 loop is CASSLDRQAKETQYF. CDR3 in DNA: TGTGCCAGCAGCTTAGACAGACAGGCCAAAGAGACCCAGTACTTC. The V and J genes are TRBV7-2 and TRBJ2-5, with D perhaps matching TRBD1 (6 bases). Germline loops: CDR1 SGHTA, CDR2 FQGNSA. The CDR3 is 15 residues long. V was trimmed by 1 base and J by 3 bases, leaving 12 bases between them.